The 25 T cell receptor beta chains reported below all come from one sample, sequenced in a study of blood T cell repertoires in COVID-19. The data were produced by immunoSEQ multiplex PCR, yet TCRdb's version contains in-frame clones alone and is incomplete. The repertoire holds 140,000 or so clones, with around 90% as singletons. The sample consisted of peripheral blood. The source is a man between 65 and 85 years old with acute or convalescent COVID-19.

The chain couples TRBV7-9 to TRBJ1-5; 8 nucleotides line up with TRBD1. V lost 4 bases, J lost 2 bases, and 10 bases stayed unmatched. CDR1 SEHNR and CDR2 FQNEAQ come from the germline V gene (reference sequence). This CDR3 has 17 amino acids. The CDR3 loop reads CASSSGQGAGGNQPQHF. CDR3 DNA sequence: TGTGCCAGCAGCTCTGGACAGGGAGCGGGTGGCAATCAGCCCCAGCATTTT.

The chain has TRBV6-6 and TRBJ1-4; TRBD1 matches at 7 bases. Germline V CDR1 and CDR2: MNHNY, SVGAGI (reference sequence). The CDR3 sequence is 13 residues long. The J segment lost 6 bases and the V segment lost 5 bases, leaving 3 bases of the junction unmatched. The CDR3 loop is CASSGTGDEKLFF. The CDR3 DNA follows: TGTGCCAGCAGTGGTACAGGGGATGAAAAACTGTTTTTT.

The chain links TRBV7-2 to TRBJ2-7, with 10 positions matching TRBD2. Germline V gene lookup returns CDR1 SGHTA and CDR2 FQGNSA. J was trimmed by 2 bases and V by 3 bases; bases with no gene match: 4. The CDR3 sequence is 15 residues long. CDR3 nucleotide sequence: TGTGCCAGCAGCTTTAGCGGGAGGACAGCCTACGAGCAGTACTTC. This gives the protein CASSFSGRTAYEQYF.

This clone is a singleton in its sample. The V call is TRBV11-2, the J call TRBJ1-2, with 11 bases aligning to TRBD1. V was pared by 5 bases and J by 4 bases, with 3 bases of the junction left unmatched. The CDR3 is made up of 14 amino acids. Per germline, CDR1 SGHAT and CDR2 FQNNGV. The CDR3 protein is CASSPGTGGYGYTF. For the CDR3, the DNA is TGTGCCAGCAGCCCCGGGACAGGGGGCTATGGCTACACCTTC.

The gene calls are TRBV14 and TRBJ1-2; D unclear. The V and J ends lost 1 base and 6 bases respectively, with 12 bases between them. The germline CDR1 and CDR2 sequences are SGHDN and FVKESK. The CDR3 covers 14 residues. The CDR3 DNA reads TGTGCCAGCAGCCAAGTAAATGCGCCCCATGGCTACACCTTC. Its translation is CASSQVNAPHGYTF.

This clone came up once. The rearrangement uses TRBV6-5 and TRBJ2-3, with 9 bases identical to TRBD2. The CDR3 runs 14 residues. Trimming removed 7 bases from V and 2 bases from J; junction bases left unmatched: 4. Germline V gives CDR1 MNHEY, CDR2 SVGAGI. CDR3 region: CASIAGGYTDTQYF. CDR3 sequence (DNA): TGTGCCAGCATCGCGGGGGGGTACACAGATACGCAGTATTTT.

This clone appeared a single time. This sequence joins TRBV6-5 and TRBJ1-4; TRBD1 matches 9 bases. CDR1 is MNHEY, CDR2 SVGAGI, per germline. V shed 5 bases and J 8 bases; nucleotides not matched to a gene: 9. The CDR3 is 15 amino acids. For the CDR3, the DNA is TGTGCCAGCAGTCTTAAGACAGGGGGGTGGGAAAAACTGTTTTTT. This encodes CASSLKTGGWEKLFF.

The V call is TRBV3-1 (or the pseudogene TRBV3-2), the J call TRBJ2-1, with D uncertain. Germline V gene sequence: CDR1 LGHDT, CDR2 YNNKEL (reference sequence). The CDR3 has 14 amino acids. V lost 8 bases to trimming and J lost 0 bases, with 11 bases between them. CDR3 region: CASRPGSSYNEQFF. DNA for the CDR3: TGTGCCAGCCGCCCCGGTAGCTCCTACAATGAGCAGTTCTTC.

The table lists this clone with a count of one. V and J are TRBV19 and TRBJ1-4, with 9 nucleotides matching TRBD1. There are 15 residues in the CDR3. Germline trimming cut 6 bases from V and 8 bases from J; bases unmatched to any gene: 10. Per germline, CDR1 LNHDA and CDR2 SQIVND (reference sequence). CDR3 nucleotides: TGTGCCAGTAGGGAGGACAGGGGAGCATGCGAAAAACTGTTTTTT. Its protein product is CASREDRGACEKLFF.

This clone was recorded a few times. This chain links TRBV11-1 with TRBJ2-5, with 7 bases identical to TRBD2. The V gene's germline CDR1 is SGHAT and CDR2 FQDESV (reference sequence). The CDR3 runs to 13 residues. J lost 4 bases, V lost 6 bases, and 5 bases had no gene match. The CDR3 sequence is CASSSSGAETQYF. The DNA for the CDR3 is TGTGCCAGCAGTTCCAGCGGGGCAGAGACCCAGTACTTC.

V gene TRBV2 combines with J gene TRBJ2-2, with 7 bases matching TRBD1. This CDR3 has 14 amino acids. Losses at the gene ends were 6 bases for V and 5 bases for J; bases not matched to a gene: 6. In germline, CDR1 is SNHLY, CDR2 FYNNEI. The CDR3 coding sequence is TGTGCCAGCAGGGGCACAGGGGTTACCGGGGAGCTGTTTTTT. Encoded protein: CASRGTGVTGELFF.

CDR3 protein: CASSYSPLGDSPLHF. The CDR3 coding sequence is TGTGCCAGCAGTTACTCACCCCTCGGAGATTCACCCCTCCACTTT. This chain connects TRBV6-6 to TRBJ1-6; D remains ambiguous. V lost 0 bases and J lost 8, with 11 bases in between. The CDR3 has 15 residues. Per germline, CDR1 MNHNY and CDR2 SVGAGI (reference sequence).

The V call is TRBV27, the J call TRBJ2-7; weak D call: TRBD1 (5 bases). Germline values: CDR1 MNHEY, CDR2 SMNVEV (reference sequence). CDR3 length equals 12 residues. V was clipped by 8 bases and J by 2 bases, with 10 bases between them. The CDR3 DNA is TGTGCCAGCTGTGTCAGGGCCTACGAGCAGTACTTC. This translates into CASCVRAYEQYF.

This clone is a singleton in its sample. The chain uses TRBV27 and TRBJ1-2, with a weak D call TRBD1 (5 bases). The V end lost 9 bases, the J end lost 2 bases, and 19 bases lay between the germline ends. Germline assignment: CDR1 MNHEY and CDR2 SMNVEV (reference sequence). The CDR3 is 15 amino acids. CDR3: CASSAQGGVNYGYTF. CDR3 in DNA: TGTGCCAGTTCTGCCCAGGGAGGGGTCAACTATGGCTACACCTTC.

A single count supports this clone. The gene calls are TRBV5-6 and TRBJ2-2; TRBD2 is a possible D gene (7 bases). Germline V gene sequence: CDR1 SGHDT, CDR2 YYEEEE. There are 19 residues in the CDR3. V was pared by 6 bases and J by 0 bases, with 24 bases between. The CDR3 DNA reads as TGTGCCAGCACCCTACTGGGGGGGGCGAACCGCGCGAACACCGGGGAGCTGTTTTTT. Protein sequence: CASTLLGGANRANTGELFF.

V usage is TRBV28 and J usage is TRBJ2-7; TRBD1 matches 8 bases. Trimming cost V 4 bases and J 0 bases; bases outside gene matches: 5. This CDR3 contains 15 residues. The V gene's germline CDR1 is MDHEN and CDR2 SYDVKM. The CDR3 region is CASSSPGQASYEQYF. CDR3 DNA: TGTGCCAGCAGTTCCCCGGGACAGGCCTCCTACGAGCAGTACTTC.

Points on this clone: The sample contains more than one DNA sequence encoding this CDR3. The chain combines TRBV7-8 with TRBJ1-1, with D possibly matching TRBD1 (6 bases). CDR1 is SGHVS, CDR2 FQNEAQ, per germline. The CDR3 totals 13 residues. With 2 bases removed from V and 3 bases from J, the gap between germline ends came to 7 bases. The CDR3 loop is CASSLSGDTEAFF. The CDR3 bases are TGTGCCAGCAGCTTATCAGGGGACACTGAAGCTTTCTTT.

This clone occurred a few times. Other DNA sequences from this sample encode an identical CDR3 as well. The chain uses TRBV10-2 and TRBJ1-1; D is perhaps TRBD1 (6 bases). The length of the CDR3 is 13 residues. With 8 bases removed from V and 1 base from J, the gap between germline ends came to 11 bases. CDR1 and CDR2 from the germline V gene are WSHSY and SAAADI. Written as DNA, the CDR3 is TGCGCCAGCTCTCGAGGGGGGAACACTGAAGCTTTCTTT. It is translated as CASSRGGNTEAFF.

The chain is built from TRBV18 and TRBJ2-7, with D possibly TRBD2 on 5 matching bases. Germline values: CDR1 KGHSH, CDR2 LQKENI. V lost 0 bases to trimming and J lost 7 bases, with 16 bases between them. The CDR3 is 15 residues long. The CDR3 region is CASSPPARVSGEQYF. The CDR3 nucleotides read TGTGCCAGCTCACCACCGGCCCGCGTTTCGGGAGAGCAGTACTTC.

The gene calls are TRBV13 and TRBJ1-1, with D uncertain. Germline CDR1 and CDR2: PRHDT and FYEKMQ (reference sequence). The length of the CDR3 is 15 residues. V was pared by 5 bases and J by 1 base, with 14 bases between. The CDR3 loop reads CASSAGRATNTEAFF. CDR3 DNA sequence: TGTGCCAGCAGCGCCGGGCGGGCCACGAACACTGAAGCTTTCTTT.

The rearrangement links TRBV6-1 to TRBJ1-4, with a tentative D call TRBD1 (5 bases). The CDR3 is made up of 15 amino acids. Trimming left V 2 bases short and J 7 bases short, with 14 bases between. The germline CDR1 and CDR2 sequences are MNHNS and SASEGT. The CDR3 here is CASSEWSRVGEKLFF. The CDR3 DNA reads as TGTGCCAGCAGTGAATGGAGCAGGGTGGGTGAAAAACTGTTTTTT.

This rearrangement joins TRBV19 to TRBJ1-5; tentatively, D is TRBD1 (5 bases). Between the trimmed V and J ends, which lost 5 bases and 4 bases, there was a span of 12 bases. CDR1 and CDR2 (germline): LNHDA, SQIVND (reference sequence). This CDR3 has 14 residues. The CDR3 coding sequence is TGTGCCAGTAGTCCTCAGGGAGGGAATCAGCCCCAGCATTTT. Protein product: CASSPQGGNQPQHF.

The CDR3 sequence: CASSPTGVGNSPLHF. CDR3 coding DNA: TGCGCCAGCAGCCCAACAGGGGTAGGTAATTCACCCCTCCACTTT. The chain carries TRBV4-1 and TRBJ1-6, with 7 bases aligning to TRBD1. The CDR3 sequence is 15 residues long. J was trimmed by 6 bases and V by 4 bases; bases with no gene match: 6. CDR1 and CDR2 from the germline V gene are MGHRA and YSYEKL.

The V and J genes are TRBV7-9 and TRBJ2-1, with D unclear. CDR3 size: 15 residues. V was clipped by 1 base and J by 7 bases, with 14 bases between them. CDR1 and CDR2 (germline): SEHNR, FQNEAQ (reference sequence). The DNA of the CDR3 is TGTGCCAGCAGCTTAGGGTTATACTATGAAAATGAGCAGTTCTTC. Protein sequence: CASSLGLYYENEQFF.

The chain recombines TRBV4-1 with TRBJ1-4; the D gene is possibly TRBD1 (6 bases). The CDR3 consists of 15 residues. The ends were cut back, 4 bases at V and 1 base at J, with 10 bases in the middle. Germline CDR1 reads MGHRA; CDR2 reads YSYEKL. This CDR3 is CASSLLQGTNEKLFF. CDR3 DNA: TGCGCCAGCAGCCTCCTACAGGGAACTAATGAAAAACTGTTTTTT.